The present TCR beta chain was sequenced within a study of T and B cells in COVID-19 patients. Study background: Active-infection patients were older, median about 70 years, than recovered patients, median roughly 37 years. Of some 21 active-infection patients, 15 to 18 carried comorbidities linked to unfavorable COVID-19 outcome.

The CDR3 has 15 amino acids. V shed 4 bases, J shed 0 bases, and the junction held 7 bases outside the gene matches. CDR1 is GTSNPN and CDR2 is SVGIG in the germline V gene (reference sequence). Study findings and constraints: Patients with COVID-19 reportedly showed strongly skewed T cell receptor beta variable and joining gene usage. Clonality of TRB repertoires was high in active COVID-19; recovery brought above-healthy diversity and richness.

TRB rearrangements were amplified by multiplex PCR with BIOMED2 TRB-A/B primers. One entry per CDR3 protein, called by TCRdb with MiXCR from the multiplex PCR reads. This sample has approximately 16,000 distinct CDR3 sequences; about 30% occur once, and the top ten carry approximately 3.1%. This clonotype is medium-sized. Antigen specificity is unknown. Blood genomic DNA input for TRB amplification was about 240-500 ng. The material sequenced was blood. The origin of this receptor is a human donor who had recovered from COVID-19. This chain connects TRBV30 to TRBJ2-3; 7 bases are shared with TRBD1. CDR3 DNA: TGTGCCTGGAACCGGGACAGCACTAGCACAGATACGCAGTATTTT. Translation gives CAWNRDSTSTDTQYF.